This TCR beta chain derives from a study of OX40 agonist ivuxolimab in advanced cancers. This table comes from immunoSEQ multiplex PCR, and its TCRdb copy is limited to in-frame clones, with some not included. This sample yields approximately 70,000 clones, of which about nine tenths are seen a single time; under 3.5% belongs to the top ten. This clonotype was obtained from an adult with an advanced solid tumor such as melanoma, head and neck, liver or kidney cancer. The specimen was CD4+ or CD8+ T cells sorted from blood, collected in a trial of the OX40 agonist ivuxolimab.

CDR3 nucleotides: TGTGCCAGCAGCATAGAGGTTGGTGAGCAGTTCTTC. Translation gives CASSIEVGEQFF. V usage is TRBV7-9 and J usage is TRBJ2-1, with unresolved D. CDR3 length equals 12 residues. Germline V CDR1 and CDR2: SEHNR, FQNEAQ (reference sequence). Deletions cut 5 bases from V and 9 bases from J, with 11 bases between. The full variable domain, in which reference TRBV7-9 and TRBJ2-1 provide the parts outside the CDR3, is DTGVSQNPRHKITKRGQNVTFRCDPISEHNRLYWYRQTLGQGPEFLTYFQNEAQLEKSRLLSDRFSAERPKGSFSTLEIQRTEQGDSAMYLCASSIEVGEQFFGPGTRLTVL.